These 8 T cell receptor beta chains were all obtained from the same sample, sequenced in a study of control samples from healthy donors and cancer patients. Method: immunoSEQ multiplex PCR; TCRdb's copy keeps in-frame clones and lacks some. The sample yields over 45,000 clones, approximately 90% seen once. Sequencing was performed on PBMCs. These receptors all stem from a man aged 40-49 years with colorectal cancer.

The V gene is TRBV5-1, the J gene TRBJ2-7; weak D call: TRBD2 (6 bases). V lost 5 bases and J 5 bases, leaving 11 bases between the germline ends. Germline V gives CDR1 SGHRS, CDR2 YFSETQ. CDR3 size: 12 residues. The CDR3 nucleotides read TGCGCCAGCAGTTCCGGGAGTAACGAGCAGTACTTC. Protein product: CASSSGSNEQYF.

The rearrangement uses TRBV19 and TRBJ1-3; 7 bases agree with TRBD1. The length of the CDR3 is 16 residues. Germline values: CDR1 LNHDA, CDR2 SQIVND (reference sequence). Unmatched junction bases numbered 8, after V lost 4 bases and J lost 2 bases. CDR3 sequence reads: CASSSTGEGTGNTIYF. Here the CDR3 DNA reads TGTGCCAGTAGTAGCACAGGGGAGGGTACTGGAAACACCATATATTTT.

V usage is TRBV11-2 and J usage is TRBJ2-3; tentatively, D is TRBD2 (6 bases). The CDR3 extends over 14 amino acids. V was clipped by 6 bases and J by 2 bases, with 12 bases between them. Per germline, CDR1 SGHAT and CDR2 FQNNGV. CDR3 residues: CASRRDSNTDTQYF. The CDR3 bases are TGTGCCAGCAGGCGGGACTCAAACACAGATACGCAGTATTTT.

CDR3 loop: CAWSLQGNQPQHF. CDR3 nucleotides: TGTGCCTGGAGTCTTCAGGGGAATCAGCCCCAGCATTTT. The rearrangement uses TRBV30 and TRBJ1-5, with D possibly TRBD1 on 6 matching bases. This CDR3 comprises 13 residues. Germline V lookup: CDR1 GTSNPN, CDR2 SVGIG (reference sequence). V was trimmed by 2 bases and J by 4 bases, leaving 9 bases between them.

V is TRBV7-2 and J is TRBJ1-2, with D maybe TRBD1 (5 bases). Germline V gene sequence: CDR1 SGHTA, CDR2 FQGNSA. With 5 bases removed from V and 8 bases from J, the gap between germline ends came to 21 bases. The CDR3 loop spans 15 amino acids. The DNA for the CDR3 is TGTGCCAGCAGCCCCCCTTATAGGACGGGGGGGGGCTACACCTTC. Amino acids: CASSPPYRTGGGYTF.

The rearrangement uses TRBV18 and TRBJ2-3; D is ambiguous. V lost 0 bases, J lost 1 base, and 5 bases lay in between. This CDR3 region has 14 residues. Per the germline V gene, CDR1 is KGHSH and CDR2 is LQKENI. The CDR3 region has the DNA TGTGCCAGCTCACCACCGAGTGGCACAGATACGCAGTATTTT. It specifies CASSPPSGTDTQYF.

This sequence joins TRBV11-2 and TRBJ2-7; D unclear. Germline V gene sequence: CDR1 SGHAT, CDR2 FQNNGV. The CDR3 runs 16 residues. V was shortened by 1 base and J by 4 bases, with 17 bases between the two germline ends. CDR3 in amino acids: CASSLVKWSERYEQYF. The CDR3 region has the DNA TGTGCCAGCAGCTTAGTTAAGTGGTCAGAACGATACGAGCAGTACTTC.

The rearrangement joins TRBV27 to TRBJ2-1; TRBD2 matches 9 bases. The CDR3 is made up of 14 amino acids. Trimming cost V 6 bases and J 5 bases; bases outside gene matches: 5. CDR1 is MNHEY and CDR2 is SMNVEV in the germline V gene (reference sequence). The CDR3 protein is CASRPTSGHNEQFF. CDR3 bases: TGTGCCAGCAGACCGACTAGCGGCCACAATGAGCAGTTCTTC.